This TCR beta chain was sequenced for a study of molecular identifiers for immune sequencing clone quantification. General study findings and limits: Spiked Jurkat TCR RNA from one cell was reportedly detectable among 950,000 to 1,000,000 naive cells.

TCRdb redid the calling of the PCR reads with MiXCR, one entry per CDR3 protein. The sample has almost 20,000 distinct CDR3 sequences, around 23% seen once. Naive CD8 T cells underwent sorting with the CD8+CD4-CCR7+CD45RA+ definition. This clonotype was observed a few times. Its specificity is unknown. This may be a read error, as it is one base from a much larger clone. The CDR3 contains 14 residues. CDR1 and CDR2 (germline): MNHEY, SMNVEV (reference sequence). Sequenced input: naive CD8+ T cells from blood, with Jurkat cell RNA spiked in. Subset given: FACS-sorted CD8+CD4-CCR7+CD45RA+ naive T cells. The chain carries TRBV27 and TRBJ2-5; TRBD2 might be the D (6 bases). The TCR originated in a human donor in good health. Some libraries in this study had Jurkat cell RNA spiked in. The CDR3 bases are TGTACCAGCAGCTTAGGGGCGGGGTTGAAGACCCAGTACTTC. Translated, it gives CTSSLGAGLKTQYF.